These 4 T cell receptor beta chains share one sample of origin, sequenced in a study of cytomegalovirus exposure and HLA in healthy donors. Data came from immunoSEQ multiplex PCR; TCRdb stores just in-frame clones and leaves some out. The repertoire holds about 130,000 clones, 88% seen once, with 1.2% to 1.5% in the top ten. What was sequenced was PBMCs. These TCRs come from a man aged 30-40 years in good health and CMV-seronegative.

The rearrangement uses TRBV5-1 and TRBJ2-2, with 13 nucleotides matching TRBD2. The V and J ends lost 4 bases and 1 base, in that order; junction bases with no gene match: 7. This CDR3 comprises 18 residues. The germline V gene has CDR1 SGHRS and CDR2 YFSETQ. The CDR3 here is CASSPGTSGTRNTGELFF. Here the CDR3 DNA reads TGCGCCAGCAGCCCAGGGACTAGCGGGACGCGGAACACCGGGGAGCTGTTTTTT.

In the case of this clone: Additional DNA sequences in this sample encode the identical CDR3. This CDR3 is CASSLRGNQPQHF. CDR3 coding DNA: TGTGCCAGCAGCCTGAGAGGCAATCAGCCCCAGCATTTT. The chain links TRBV7-2 to TRBJ1-5; no firm D call. CDR1 and CDR2 (germline): SGHTA, FQGNSA. V was pared by 5 bases and J by 2 bases, with 7 bases between. CDR3 length: 13 amino acids. Based on the CDR3 plus reference TRBV7-2 and TRBJ1-5, the full variable domain is GAGVSQSPSNKVTEKGKDVELRCDPISGHTALYWYRQSLGQGLEFLIYFQGNSAPDKSGLPSDRFSAERTGGSVSTLTIQRTQQEDSAVYLCASSLRGNQPQHFGDGTRLSIL.

The gene calls are TRBV28 and TRBJ2-3; D might be TRBD2 (5 bases). The CDR3 contains 14 residues. V lost 7 bases, J lost 8 bases, and 19 bases lay in between. Per germline, CDR1 MDHEN and CDR2 SYDVKM. This chain's CDR3 is CASTPKGAMGTQYF. The CDR3, as DNA: TGTGCCAGCACCCCAAAGGGAGCGATGGGTACGCAGTATTTT.

This chain uses TRBV6-5 with TRBJ2-5; D possibly corresponds to TRBD1 (5 bases). In germline, CDR1 is MNHEY, CDR2 SVGAGI. This CDR3 comprises 13 residues. V was pared by 5 bases and J by 4 bases, with 11 bases between. CDR3 loop: CASSAGRVETQYF. CDR3 bases: TGTGCCAGCAGTGCCGGCAGGGTAGAGACCCAGTACTTC.